This entry lists 19 T cell receptor beta chains sequenced from one sample in a study of T cell changes during pregnancy in multiple sclerosis. Sequencing was performed with immunoSEQ multiplex PCR; in TCRdb, only in-frame clones are kept and a portion is missing. The data hold about 68,000 clones, with around 92% observed a single time. Sequencing was performed on peripheral blood, taken in the first trimester of pregnancy. The receptors were sampled from a female donor with multiple sclerosis, enrolled in a pregnancy study.

The chain couples TRBV5-1 to TRBJ2-5, with D possibly matching TRBD1 (7 bases). CDR3 length equals 15 residues. V was pared by 4 bases and J by 3 bases, with 16 bases between. CDR1 is SGHRS, CDR2 YFSETQ, per germline. DNA of the CDR3: TGCGCCAGCAGCCTCTCCCCCAGGGGGGAAGAGACCCAGTACTTC. This translates into CASSLSPRGEETQYF.

This sequence joins TRBV7-8 and TRBJ2-1, with 7 bases aligning to TRBD2. Germline V gives CDR1 SGHVS, CDR2 FQNEAQ. This CDR3 is built from 18 residues. The junction had 9 bases not matched to a gene; V was cut back by 1 base and J by 0 bases. CDR3 loop: CASSLDGLAVSSYNEQFF. In nucleotides, the CDR3 is TGTGCCAGCAGCTTAGATGGCCTAGCGGTCAGCTCCTACAATGAGCAGTTCTTC.

The V call is TRBV7-9, the J call TRBJ1-1; D unclear. Germline V CDR1 and CDR2: SEHNR, FQNEAQ (reference sequence). The CDR3 is made up of 11 amino acids. Trimming took 5 bases from V and 8 from J, leaving 9 bases between them. As DNA, the CDR3 is TGTGCCAGCAGCCCCCGGGAGGAAGCTTTCTTT. Its translation is CASSPREEAFF.

The chain carries TRBV18 and TRBJ1-1; D is unresolved. V was cut by 3 bases and J by 2 bases, with 16 bases left in between. The CDR3 contains 16 residues. The germline V gene encodes CDR1 KGHSH and CDR2 LQKENI. The CDR3 DNA reads TGTGCCAGCTCACCCATTAGGGAGGCTTCAAACACTGAAGCTTTCTTT. Translation gives CASSPIREASNTEAFF.

This clone was seen a few times. V and J are TRBV29-1 and TRBJ1-1, with D perhaps TRBD1 (5 bases). This CDR3 is 13 amino acids long. Germline lookup yields CDR1 SQVTM and CDR2 ANQGSEA. Trimming left V 4 bases short and J 1 base short, with 10 bases between. CDR3 DNA: TGCAGCGTTGCTCGTGACAGGAACACTGAAGCTTTCTTT. This gives the protein CSVARDRNTEAFF.

The chain links TRBV9 to TRBJ2-2; TRBD2 is a possible D gene (6 bases). CDR1 and CDR2 (germline): SGDLS, YYNGEE. The CDR3 contains 15 residues. Between the trimmed V and J ends, which lost 3 bases and 6 bases, there was a span of 15 bases. This chain's CDR3 is CASSARSTRSGELFF. The DNA of the CDR3 is TGTGCCAGCAGCGCCCGATCGACTAGATCCGGGGAGCTGTTTTTT.

This chain uses TRBV2 with TRBJ1-1, with unresolved D. This CDR3 region has 12 residues. Trimming shortened V by 5 bases and J by 7 bases, and 11 bases separated the two germline ends. From germline, CDR1 is SNHLY and CDR2 FYNNEI. CDR3 DNA: TGTGCCAGCAGTTTAACAGTAAATGAAGCTTTCTTT. Residues: CASSLTVNEAFF. The whole variable domain, filled in from reference TRBV2 and TRBJ1-1, reads EPEVTQTPSHQVTQMGQEVILRCVPISNHLYFYWYRQILGQKVEFLVSFYNNEISEKSEIFDDQFSVERPDGSNFTLKIRSTKLEDSAMYFCASSLTVNEAFFGQGTRLTVV.

The sample holds one count of this clone. The chain couples TRBV4-1 to TRBJ2-3; TRBD2 agrees at 13 bases. Germline lookup yields CDR1 MGHRA and CDR2 YSYEKL. The J segment lost 4 bases and the V segment lost 5 bases, leaving 3 bases of the junction unmatched. This CDR3 comprises 15 residues. The CDR3 region is CASSGLAGDSDTQYF. Here the CDR3 DNA reads TGCGCCAGCAGCGGACTAGCGGGAGATTCAGATACGCAGTATTTT.

This chain connects TRBV2 to TRBJ2-5; weak D call: TRBD1 (5 bases). This CDR3 is 13 amino acids long. CDR1 is SNHLY and CDR2 is FYNNEI in the germline V gene. V was trimmed by 4 bases and J by 2 bases, leaving 8 bases between them. CDR3 loop: CASSGQIQETQYF. The CDR3 coding sequence is TGTGCCAGCAGTGGACAGATACAAGAGACCCAGTACTTC.

The V call is TRBV29-1, the J call TRBJ2-7, with TRBD1 matching over 7 bases. Trimming took 3 bases from V and 2 from J; bases not matched to a gene: 7. Germline values: CDR1 SQVTM, CDR2 ANQGSEA. The CDR3 totals 14 residues. The CDR3 DNA reads as TGCAGCGTTGAGATGTGGGACAGACCCTACGAGCAGTACTTC. It yields the protein CSVEMWDRPYEQYF.

The chain combines TRBV6-6 with TRBJ1-2, with 10 nucleotides matching TRBD1. Germline-derived CDR1 and CDR2 are MNHNY and SVGAGI (reference sequence). The CDR3 runs 13 residues. J was trimmed by 8 bases and V by 5 bases; bases with no gene match: 5. The CDR3 nucleotides read TGTGCCAGCAGTGCGGGGACAGGGGTCGGCTACACCTTC. It translates to CASSAGTGVGYTF.

This clone was seen once. J is TRBJ2-1 and V is TRBV28; TRBD2 might be the D (6 bases). V gave up 2 bases and J gave up 5 bases, with 10 bases separating them. The length of the CDR3 is 14 residues. Germline lookup yields CDR1 MDHEN and CDR2 SYDVKM. The CDR3, as DNA: TGTGCCAGCAGTTTAGACGGGAGAGACAATGAGCAGTTCTTC. Protein sequence: CASSLDGRDNEQFF.

This chain joins TRBV15 and TRBJ1-5; 8 nucleotides align to TRBD1. Germline V gives CDR1 LNHNV, CDR2 YYDKDF (reference sequence). J lost 6 bases, V lost 5 bases, and 12 bases had no gene match. The length of the CDR3 is 16 residues. The CDR3 reads CATSHSGTGLTQPQHF. CDR3 bases: TGTGCCACCAGCCACTCCGGGACAGGCCTTACTCAGCCCCAGCATTTT.

The chain uses TRBV2 and TRBJ2-2; TRBD2 is a possible D gene (7 bases). The CDR3 is made up of 15 amino acids. V was pared by 5 bases and J by 6 bases, with 16 bases between. Germline assignment: CDR1 SNHLY and CDR2 FYNNEI. CDR3 coding DNA: TGTGCCAGCAGTTGGGGGGGCACAGGGTCCGGGGAGCTGTTTTTT. Translating gives CASSWGGTGSGELFF.

The chain has TRBV5-1 and TRBJ1-3; possibly TRBD1 for D (6 bases). The germline V gene encodes CDR1 SGHRS and CDR2 YFSETQ. CDR3 length equals 15 residues. Trimming took off 3 bases at V and 3 bases at J, with 13 bases between the two ends. The CDR3 DNA follows: TGCGCCAGCAGCTCCGGGACACCGCGTGGAAACACCATATATTTT. Its protein product is CASSSGTPRGNTIYF.

The chain couples TRBV15 to TRBJ2-7, with D maybe TRBD2 (6 bases). CDR1 is LNHNV, CDR2 YYDKDF, per germline (reference sequence). Trimming pared 0 bases from V and 3 bases from J, leaving 12 bases between. The CDR3 contains 15 residues. CDR3 sequence (DNA): TGTGCCACCAGCAGAGAGGGACTCAACTTCTACGAGCAGTACTTC. It encodes CATSREGLNFYEQYF.

The chain carries TRBV5-1 and TRBJ1-3; tentative D call: TRBD1 (6 bases). This CDR3 comprises 17 residues. Germline V gene data show CDR1 as SGHRS and CDR2 as YFSETQ. V was trimmed by 3 bases and J by 0 bases, leaving 16 bases between them. The CDR3 reads CASSSDSFAASGNTIYF. The CDR3 coding sequence is TGCGCCAGCAGCTCGGACAGTTTTGCCGCCTCTGGAAACACCATATATTTT.

Here the CDR3 reads CASSLLAGELRQETQYF. CDR3 nucleotides: TGCGCCAGCAGCTTGCTAGCGGGAGAGCTCCGACAAGAGACCCAGTACTTC. The chain employs TRBV5-1 and TRBJ2-5, with TRBD2 identical over 10 bases. From germline, CDR1 is SGHRS and CDR2 YFSETQ. Trimming cost V 1 base and J 2 bases; bases outside gene matches: 8. This CDR3 region has 17 residues. Based on the CDR3 plus reference TRBV5-1 and TRBJ2-5, the full variable domain is KAGVTQTPRYLIKTRGQQVTLSCSPISGHRSVSWYQQTPGQGLQFLFEYFSETQRNKGNFPGRFSGRQFSNSRSEMNVSTLELGDSALYLCASSLLAGELRQETQYFGPGTRLLVL.

This clone was seen a single time. The chain has TRBV28 and TRBJ2-7; 10 bases align to TRBD2. V was pared by 4 bases and J by 1 base, with 7 bases of the junction left unmatched. Germline-derived CDR1 and CDR2 are MDHEN and SYDVKM. The CDR3 sequence is 16 residues long. DNA of the CDR3: TGTGCCAGCAGTTCTAGAGCGGGAGGGCTGTCCTACGAGCAGTACTTC. Protein: CASSSRAGGLSYEQYF.